This T cell receptor (beta chain) was sequenced during a study of OX40 agonist ivuxolimab in advanced cancers. Study in general: A diagnosis of hepatocellular carcinoma, melanoma, renal cell or head and neck cancer was present in dose-escalation patients.

The CDR3 has 15 amino acids. Germline loops: CDR1 MNHEY, CDR2 SMNVEV (reference sequence). J gave up 4 bases and V 6 bases, and 8 bases lay outside the gene matches. Study results and limitations: With doses of 0.1 to 3.0 mg/kg, CD4+ and CD8+ blood T cells had undergone clonal expansion by week 6.

The method was immunoSEQ multiplex PCR; TCRdb's version includes in-frame clones alone and lacks a portion of them. The table lists around 80,000 clones, approximately 84% of them singletons. This clone was picked up one time. Its matching antigen is unknown. The clonotype comes from an adult with an advanced solid tumor such as melanoma, head and neck, liver or kidney cancer. The chain links TRBV27 to TRBJ2-2, with 7 bases that match TRBD1. The material was CD4+ or CD8+ T cells sorted from blood, obtained in a trial of the OX40 agonist ivuxolimab. The chain's CDR3 is CASSSDRVGTGELFF. The CDR3 nucleotides read TGTGCCAGCAGCTCTGACAGGGTTGGCACCGGGGAGCTGTTTTTT.